Shown below are 17 T cell receptor beta chains from a single sample sequenced in a study of T cell changes during pregnancy in multiple sclerosis. TCRdb keeps only in-frame clones here, not all; method: immunoSEQ multiplex PCR. The table lists tens of thousands of clones, roughly 94% of them singletons, with under 1.5% in the top ten. The specimen comprised peripheral blood, sampled before pregnancy. The receptors were sampled from a female donor with multiple sclerosis, enrolled in a pregnancy study.

In its sample, this clone was seen once. This chain connects TRBV30 to TRBJ1-2; TRBD1 might be the D (6 bases). V lost 1 base, J lost 3 bases, and 12 bases lay in between. This CDR3 region has 14 residues. The V gene's germline CDR1 is GTSNPN and CDR2 SVGIG (reference sequence). The CDR3 protein is CAWSGTALHYGYTF. In DNA form, the CDR3 reads TGTGCCTGGAGTGGGACAGCGCTTCACTATGGCTACACCTTC.

V and J are TRBV5-1 and TRBJ1-4; no clear D. Per germline, CDR1 SGHRS and CDR2 YFSETQ. V was trimmed by 2 bases and J by 3 bases, leaving 8 bases between them. CDR3 length equals 14 residues. CDR3 sequence reads: CASSLQPSNEKLFF. CDR3 DNA: TGCGCCAGCAGCTTACAGCCTTCTAATGAAAAACTGTTTTTT.

V is TRBV5-4 and J is TRBJ1-1; TRBD1 matches at 9 bases. Trimming took 4 bases from V and 12 from J; bases not matched to a gene: 13. CDR1 and CDR2 from the germline V gene are SGHNT and YYREEE (reference sequence). There are 14 residues in the CDR3. The CDR3, as DNA: TGTGCCAGCAGCCACGACAGGGGGACGCTTAGATCTTTCTTT. Protein sequence: CASSHDRGTLRSFF.

Notes on this clone: Relative to the germline gene, one junction end is altered; a read error may explain this. The chain couples TRBV2 to TRBJ2-7, with TRBD1 as a possible D gene (6 bases). Germline CDR1 and CDR2: SNHLY and FYNNEI. The CDR3 totals 11 residues. The CDR3 bases are TGTGCCAGCAGTGAACCCCGGGACATCCACTTC. This codes for CASSEPRDIHF.

The chain joins TRBV30 to TRBJ1-1; D is unresolved. CDR3 size: 13 residues. CDR1 is GTSNPN and CDR2 is SVGIG in the germline V gene (reference sequence). V lost 0 bases to trimming and J lost 3 bases, with 8 bases between them. The CDR3: CAWSVTEDTEAFF. In DNA form, the CDR3 reads TGTGCCTGGAGTGTAACCGAGGACACTGAAGCTTTCTTT.

The chain carries TRBV7-9 and TRBJ1-2; D possibly corresponds to TRBD1 (6 bases). V shed 5 bases and J shed 3 bases, with 13 bases lying between them. The CDR3 is 14 amino acids. Germline loops: CDR1 SEHNR, CDR2 FQNEAQ (reference sequence). CDR3 in amino acids: CASSMRRTDYGYTF. The CDR3 coding sequence is TGTGCCAGCAGCATGCGACGGACAGACTATGGCTACACCTTC.

In this sample, this clone turned up once. The chain carries TRBV18 and TRBJ1-4; TRBD1 matches at 10 bases. In germline, CDR1 is KGHSH, CDR2 LQKENI. The V gene end was trimmed by 6 bases and the J gene end by 8 bases; junction bases not matched to a gene: 3. This CDR3 is built from 13 residues. CDR3 nucleotide sequence: TGTGCCAGCTCTGACAGGGGGCAAGAAAAACTGTTTTTT. Its translation is CASSDRGQEKLFF.

The chain links TRBV6-5 to TRBJ2-7; 7 positions agree with TRBD2. V gave up 6 bases and J gave up 6 bases; unmatched junction bases: 14. The CDR3 totals 15 residues. Germline CDR1 and CDR2: MNHEY and SVGAGI. The DNA for the CDR3 is TGTGCCAGCAGCCCGAATGCGGGGGACGGATCCGAGCAGTACTTC. It codes for CASSPNAGDGSEQYF.

This sequence joins TRBV5-1 and TRBJ1-1, with D perhaps matching TRBD1 (5 bases). V was clipped by 6 bases and J by 4 bases, with 16 bases between them. The CDR3 runs to 14 residues. CDR1 is SGHRS, CDR2 YFSETQ, per germline. This CDR3 reads CASNELSGGTEAFF. DNA of the CDR3: TGCGCCAGCAACGAATTATCGGGGGGCACTGAAGCTTTCTTT.

This chain uses TRBV2 with TRBJ2-7; perhaps TRBD1 as D (6 bases). V was pared by 6 bases and J by 2 bases, with 17 bases between. The germline V gene has CDR1 SNHLY and CDR2 FYNNEI. The CDR3 is 15 amino acids. In DNA, the CDR3 is TGTGCCAGCAGAACCGGACAGACACAAGCCTACGAGCAGTACTTC. Its translation is CASRTGQTQAYEQYF.

This rearrangement joins TRBV6-5 to TRBJ1-3; D call uncertain. V gave up 6 bases and J gave up 4 bases, with 13 bases separating them. In germline, CDR1 is MNHEY, CDR2 SVGAGI. This CDR3 contains 14 residues. Here the CDR3 reads CASSPLGFGNTIYF. CDR3 sequence (DNA): TGTGCCAGCAGCCCACTCGGGTTCGGAAACACCATATATTTT.

The V and J genes are TRBV6-1 and TRBJ2-1, with TRBD2 matching 9 bases. The CDR3 has 14 amino acids. J was trimmed by 9 bases and V by 4 bases; bases with no gene match: 7. Looked up from germline, CDR1 is MNHNS and CDR2 is SASEGT. CDR3 coding DNA: TGTGCCAGCAGTGTAGAAGCGGGGGGTGGTGAGCAGTTCTTC. It encodes CASSVEAGGGEQFF.

In its sample, this clone was seen a few times. V gene TRBV25-1 combines with J gene TRBJ1-1; 10 nucleotides line up with TRBD1. CDR3 size: 18 residues. The V segment lost 3 bases and the J segment 3 bases; nucleotides outside the gene matches: 13. CDR1 and CDR2 (germline): MGHDK, SYGVNS. DNA of the CDR3: TGTGCCAGCAGTGACGGACAGGGGGTTATTGGGATTTACACTGAAGCTTTCTTT. It specifies CASSDGQGVIGIYTEAFF.

The chain combines TRBV4-1 with TRBJ2-3, with 8 bases aligning to TRBD2. Germline V CDR1 and CDR2: MGHRA, YSYEKL. This CDR3 has 19 amino acids. After removal of 4 bases from V and 1 base from J, the junction contained 16 bases not matched to a gene. The CDR3 DNA reads as TGCGCCAGCAGCCGCCCCGACCGCGGGGGGCTCCCCGGCACAGATACGCAGTATTTT. As protein: CASSRPDRGGLPGTDTQYF.

This chain uses TRBV7-8 with TRBJ1-2; D possibly corresponds to TRBD1 (5 bases). Germline V gives CDR1 SGHVS, CDR2 FQNEAQ. CDR3 size: 13 residues. V lost 3 bases and J 5 bases, leaving 10 bases between the germline ends. CDR3: CASSFTGGYGYTF. Here the CDR3 DNA reads TGTGCCAGCAGCTTTACCGGGGGATATGGCTACACCTTC.

This chain links TRBV7-6 with TRBJ2-1; the match to TRBD2 covers 10 bases. The length of the CDR3 is 15 residues. Trimming removed 3 bases from V and 6 bases from J; junction bases left unmatched: 5. Germline CDR1 and CDR2: SGHVS and FNYEAQ. CDR3 sequence (DNA): TGTGCCAGCAGCTTGGCTAGCGGGGGCTCCAATGAGCAGTTCTTC. It codes for CASSLASGGSNEQFF.

As DNA, the CDR3 is TGTGCCAGCAGCCCATCAGCGGGGGGCGCGTACAATGAGCAGTTCTTC. It translates to CASSPSAGGAYNEQFF. The rearrangement uses TRBV11-2 and TRBJ2-1, with 9 positions matching TRBD2. Germline CDR1 SGHAT, CDR2 FQNNGV. J was trimmed by 4 bases and V by 5 bases; bases with no gene match: 9. This CDR3 has 16 residues.